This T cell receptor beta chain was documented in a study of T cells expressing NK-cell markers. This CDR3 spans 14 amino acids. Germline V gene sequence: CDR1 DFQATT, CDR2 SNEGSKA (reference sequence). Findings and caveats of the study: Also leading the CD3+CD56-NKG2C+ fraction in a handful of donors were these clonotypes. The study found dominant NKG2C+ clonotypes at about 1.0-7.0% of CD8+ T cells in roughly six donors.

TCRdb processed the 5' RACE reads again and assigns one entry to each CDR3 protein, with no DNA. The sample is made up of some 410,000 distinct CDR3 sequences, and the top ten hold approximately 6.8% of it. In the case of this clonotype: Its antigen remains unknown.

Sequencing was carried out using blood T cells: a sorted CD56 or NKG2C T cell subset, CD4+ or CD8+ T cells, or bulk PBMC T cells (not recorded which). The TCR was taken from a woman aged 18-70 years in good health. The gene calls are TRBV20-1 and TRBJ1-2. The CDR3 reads CSATDRIGFYGYTF.